Each of the 13 T cell receptor beta chains below was sequenced from the same sample in a study of control samples from healthy donors and cancer patients. The repertoire was sequenced with immunoSEQ multiplex PCR; TCRdb's copy has only in-frame clones and lacks some. The sample carries 150,000 or so clones, around 88% recorded once. Sequencing used blood. These receptors all come from a woman aged 30 to 39 in good health.

The chain uses TRBV5-1 and TRBJ2-3; 10 bases match TRBD2. Germline loops: CDR1 SGHRS, CDR2 YFSETQ. The CDR3 has 16 residues. J was trimmed by 6 bases and V by 2 bases; bases with no gene match: 9. CDR3 nucleotides: TGCGCCAGCAGCTTCGCCGGGACTAGCGAGGCGGATACGCAGTATTTT. Translation gives CASSFAGTSEADTQYF. The full variable domain, completed using reference TRBV5-1 and TRBJ2-3, is KAGVTQTPRYLIKTRGQQVTLSCSPISGHRSVSWYQQTPGQGLQFLFEYFSETQRNKGNFPGRFSGRQFSNSRSEMNVSTLELGDSALYLCASSFAGTSEADTQYFGPGTRLTVL.

The chain has TRBV19 and TRBJ2-1, with TRBD2 matching 11 bases. This CDR3 comprises 19 residues. Trimming at V came to 8 bases and at J to 0 bases, leaving 15 bases not matched to a gene. The V gene's germline CDR1 is LNHDA and CDR2 SQIVND (reference sequence). The chain's CDR3 is CASAYFGASGGSSYNEQFF. The CDR3, as DNA: TGTGCCAGTGCCTACTTCGGGGCTAGCGGGGGGTCCTCCTACAATGAGCAGTTCTTC.

The CDR3 loop is CASSYSYRAASQPQHF. CDR3 DNA: TGTGCCAGCAGTTATAGTTACAGGGCGGCGAGTCAGCCCCAGCATTTT. V is TRBV6-6 and J is TRBJ1-5; D possibly corresponds to TRBD1 (6 bases). CDR3 length: 16 amino acids. The germline V and J ends were trimmed by 3 bases and 6 bases, with 18 bases remaining between them. Germline CDR1 is MNHNY and CDR2 is SVGAGI (reference sequence).

In this sample, this clone turned up once. This rearrangement joins TRBV30 to TRBJ1-1, with TRBD1 identical over 7 bases. The germline V gene has CDR1 GTSNPN and CDR2 SVGIG (reference sequence). Trimming removed 0 bases from V and 4 bases from J; junction bases left unmatched: 5. The CDR3 consists of 14 residues. The CDR3 here is CAWSVGQVGTEAFF. In nucleotides, the CDR3 is TGTGCCTGGAGTGTAGGACAGGTCGGCACTGAAGCTTTCTTT.

In this sample, this clone turned up a few times. The gene calls are TRBV6-6 and TRBJ2-1; D unresolved. Trimming took 7 bases from V and 4 from J, leaving 5 bases between them. CDR3 length: 11 amino acids. Germline lookup yields CDR1 MNHNY and CDR2 SVGAGI (reference sequence). The chain's CDR3 is CASTSYNEQFF. The CDR3 DNA sequence: TGTGCCAGCACCTCATACAATGAGCAGTTCTTC.

This clone was detected only once. V gene TRBV9 combines with J gene TRBJ1-3, with D possibly matching TRBD1 (5 bases). In germline, CDR1 is SGDLS, CDR2 YYNGEE. The CDR3 totals 16 residues. V was pared by 3 bases and J by 4 bases, with 17 bases between. Written as DNA, the CDR3 is TGTGCCAGCAGCGCCGATGGGGCAGGGAGGGGAAACACCATATATTTT. Protein product: CASSADGAGRGNTIYF.

The CDR3 coding sequence is TGTGCCAGCAGTAGCAGGCGAACGGGGAACACTGAAGCTTTCTTT. Its translation: CASSSRRTGNTEAFF. This chain connects TRBV27 to TRBJ1-1; D ambiguous. The germline V gene has CDR1 MNHEY and CDR2 SMNVEV (reference sequence). This CDR3 is 15 amino acids long. The V end was cut by 5 bases, the J end by 1 base, with 14 bases between.

V gene TRBV15 combines with J gene TRBJ1-4, with D perhaps matching TRBD1 (5 bases). Per the germline V gene, CDR1 is LNHNV and CDR2 is YYDKDF (reference sequence). With 0 bases removed from V and 0 bases from J, the gap between germline ends came to 11 bases. The CDR3 spans 17 residues. CDR3: CATSREIRDATNEKLFF. In DNA form, the CDR3 reads TGTGCCACCAGCAGAGAGATCCGGGACGCAACTAATGAAAAACTGTTTTTT.

The chain has TRBV2 and TRBJ2-5; 9 positions match TRBD2. Germline CDR1 and CDR2: SNHLY and FYNNEI. The CDR3 has 13 amino acids. The ends lost 7 bases at V and 3 bases at J; junction bases unmatched: 3. Written as DNA, the CDR3 is TGTGCCAGCAAGATAGCGGGGGAAGAGACCCAGTACTTC. Its protein is CASKIAGEETQYF. The full variable domain, with the rest looked up from reference TRBV2 and TRBJ2-5, is EPEVTQTPSHQVTQMGQEVILRCVPISNHLYFYWYRQILGQKVEFLVSFYNNEISEKSEIFDDQFSVERPDGSNFTLKIRSTKLEDSAMYFCASKIAGEETQYFGPGTRLLVL.

This clone was seen a few times. V usage is TRBV5-1 and J usage is TRBJ2-2; 7 bases fit TRBD2. The CDR3 runs to 16 residues. Germline V gene lookup returns CDR1 SGHRS and CDR2 YFSETQ. Trimming cost V 5 bases and J 0 bases; bases outside gene matches: 7. CDR3 in amino acids: CASRGEGGANTGELFF. The CDR3 DNA reads as TGCGCCAGCAGAGGAGAGGGAGGGGCGAACACCGGGGAGCTGTTTTTT.

The V call is TRBV29-1, the J call TRBJ1-2, with D possibly being TRBD1 (5 bases). Trimming shortened V by 4 bases and J by 8 bases, and 11 bases separated the two germline ends. The CDR3 extends over 11 amino acids. Germline-derived CDR1 and CDR2 are SQVTM and ANQGSEA. CDR3 amino acids: CSVGPGRGYTF. CDR3 coding DNA: TGCAGCGTTGGGCCGGGGCGGGGCTACACCTTC.

The chain combines TRBV7-2 with TRBJ2-1, with 13 positions matching TRBD2. Germline V gene lookup returns CDR1 SGHTA and CDR2 FQGNSA. This CDR3 comprises 19 residues. J gave up 3 bases and V 4 bases, and 12 bases lay outside the gene matches. This chain's CDR3 is CASSWRGLAGTLVYNEQFF. The CDR3 nucleotides read TGTGCCAGCAGCTGGAGGGGACTAGCGGGGACCCTTGTCTACAATGAGCAGTTCTTC.

The V gene is TRBV30, the J gene TRBJ2-2; D may match TRBD1 or TRBD2 (5 bases each). The V end was cut by 4 bases, the J end by 5 bases, with 11 bases between. Germline V gene data show CDR1 as GTSNPN and CDR2 as SVGIG (reference sequence). The CDR3 is 13 residues long. Written as DNA, the CDR3 is TGTGCCTGGAAAGGTGGGGGAACCGGGGAGCTGTTTTTT. This sequence encodes CAWKGGGTGELFF.